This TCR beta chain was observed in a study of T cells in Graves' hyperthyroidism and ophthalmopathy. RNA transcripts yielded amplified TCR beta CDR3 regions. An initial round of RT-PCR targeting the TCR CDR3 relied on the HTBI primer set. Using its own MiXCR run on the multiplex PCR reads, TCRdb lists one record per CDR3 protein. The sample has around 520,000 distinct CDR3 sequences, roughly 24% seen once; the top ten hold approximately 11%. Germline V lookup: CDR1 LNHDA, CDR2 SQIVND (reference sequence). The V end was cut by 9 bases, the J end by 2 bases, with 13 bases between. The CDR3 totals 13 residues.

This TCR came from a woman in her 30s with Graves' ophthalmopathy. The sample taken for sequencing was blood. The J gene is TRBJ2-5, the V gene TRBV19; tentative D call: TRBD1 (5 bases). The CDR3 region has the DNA TGTGCCAGCAGGGAACTCCTACAAGAGACCCAGTACTTC. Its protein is CASRELLQETQYF.